The clone carrying this T cell receptor beta chain has just a few counts. Its antigen remains unidentified. This sample is part of a study of blood T cells in healthy people across ages. General study points: Long-lived donors carried more naive CD4+ cells and greater diversity than aged donors.

It was about 9.4 milliliters of peripheral blood that were drawn from each donor. Trimming pared 4 bases from V and 0 bases from J, leaving 12 bases between. Germline-derived CDR1 and CDR2 are KGHSH and LQKENI. The CDR3 covers 15 residues. With a J-beta primer mix and a sample-barcoded 5' primer, a second PCR ran roughly 6 to 11 cycles. With 12 random nucleotides, a template-switch adaptor tagged each individual cDNA molecule. TCRdb re-derived calls from the 5' RACE reads in MiXCR, one entry per CDR3 protein. The profile shows over 1.5 million distinct CDR3 sequences, 49% of them singletons. This TCR was sampled from a woman in her forties in good health. This chain joins TRBV18 and TRBJ2-5; D remains unclear. Material for sequencing was blood. The CDR3 is CASSQDSSYQETQYF. In DNA, the CDR3 is TGTGCCAGCTCACAGGATAGCAGCTACCAAGAGACCCAGTACTTC.